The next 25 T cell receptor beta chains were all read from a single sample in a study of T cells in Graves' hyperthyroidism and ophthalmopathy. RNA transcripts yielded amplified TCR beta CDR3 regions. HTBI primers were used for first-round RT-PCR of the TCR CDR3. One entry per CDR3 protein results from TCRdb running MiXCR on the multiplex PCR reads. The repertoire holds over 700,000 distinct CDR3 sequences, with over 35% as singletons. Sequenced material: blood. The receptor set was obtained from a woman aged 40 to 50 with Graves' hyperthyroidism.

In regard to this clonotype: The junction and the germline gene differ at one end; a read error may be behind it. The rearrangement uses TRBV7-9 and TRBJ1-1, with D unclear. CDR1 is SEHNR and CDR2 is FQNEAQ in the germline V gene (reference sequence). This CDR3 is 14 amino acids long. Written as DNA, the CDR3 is TGTGCCGGCAGCGCAATTGGACTCAACACTGAAGCTTTCTTT. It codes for CAGSAIGLNTEAFF.

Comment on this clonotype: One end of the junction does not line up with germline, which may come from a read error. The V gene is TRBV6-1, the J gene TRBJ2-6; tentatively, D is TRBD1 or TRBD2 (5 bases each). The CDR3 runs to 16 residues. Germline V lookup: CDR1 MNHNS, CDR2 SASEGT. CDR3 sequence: CASSLGLWPGANVPTF. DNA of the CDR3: TGTGCCAGCAGCCTGGGATTGTGGCCCGGGGCCAACGTCCCGACTTTC.

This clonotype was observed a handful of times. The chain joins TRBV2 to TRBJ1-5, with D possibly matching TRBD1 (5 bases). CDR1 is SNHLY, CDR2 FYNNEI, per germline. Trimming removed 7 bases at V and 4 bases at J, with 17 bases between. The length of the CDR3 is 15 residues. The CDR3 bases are TGTGCCAGCACTGAGGGACCGGTCCAAAATCAGCCCCAGCATTTT. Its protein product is CASTEGPVQNQPQHF.

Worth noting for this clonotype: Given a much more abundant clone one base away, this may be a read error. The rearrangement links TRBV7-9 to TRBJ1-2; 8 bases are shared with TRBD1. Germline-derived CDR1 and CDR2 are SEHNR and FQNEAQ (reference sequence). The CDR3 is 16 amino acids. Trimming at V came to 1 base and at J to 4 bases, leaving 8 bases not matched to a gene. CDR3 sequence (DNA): TGTGCCAGCAGCTTAGGGGGACAGGCCGGCGCCTATGGCTACACCTTC. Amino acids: CASSLGGQAGAYGYTF.

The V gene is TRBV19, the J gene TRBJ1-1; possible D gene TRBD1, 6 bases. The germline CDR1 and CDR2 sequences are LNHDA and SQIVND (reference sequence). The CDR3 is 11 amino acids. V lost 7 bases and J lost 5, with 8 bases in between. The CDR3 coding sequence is TGTGCCAGTAACAGGGAGACTGAAGCTTTCTTT. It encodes CASNRETEAFF.

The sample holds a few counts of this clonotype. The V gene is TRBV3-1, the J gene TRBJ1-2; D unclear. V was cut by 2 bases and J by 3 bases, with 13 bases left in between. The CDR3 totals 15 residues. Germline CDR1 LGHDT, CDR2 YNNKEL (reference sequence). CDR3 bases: TGTGCCAGCAGCCAAAGAAGGGTCAGTTACTATGGCTACACCTTC. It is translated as CASSQRRVSYYGYTF.

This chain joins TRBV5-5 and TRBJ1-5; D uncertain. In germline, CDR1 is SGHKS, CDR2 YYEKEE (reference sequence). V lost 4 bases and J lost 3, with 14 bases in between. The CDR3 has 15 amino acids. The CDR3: CASSPWVGYNQPQHF. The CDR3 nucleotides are TGTGCCAGCAGCCCATGGGTTGGATACAATCAGCCCCAGCATTTT.

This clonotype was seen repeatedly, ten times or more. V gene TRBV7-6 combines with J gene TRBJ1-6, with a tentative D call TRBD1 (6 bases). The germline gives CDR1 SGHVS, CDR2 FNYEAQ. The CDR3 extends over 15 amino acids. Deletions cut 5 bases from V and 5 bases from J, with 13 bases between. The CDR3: CASSPQGENNSPLHF. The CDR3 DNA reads TGTGCCAGCAGCCCACAGGGAGAGAATAATTCACCCCTCCACTTT.

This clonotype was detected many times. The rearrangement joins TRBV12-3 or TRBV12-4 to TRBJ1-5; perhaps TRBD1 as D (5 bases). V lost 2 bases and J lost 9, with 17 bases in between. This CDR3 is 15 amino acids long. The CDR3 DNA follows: TGTGCCAGCAGTTTATCGTATCGGGAGGGACCGCCCCAGCATTTT. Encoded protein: CASSLSYREGPPQHF.

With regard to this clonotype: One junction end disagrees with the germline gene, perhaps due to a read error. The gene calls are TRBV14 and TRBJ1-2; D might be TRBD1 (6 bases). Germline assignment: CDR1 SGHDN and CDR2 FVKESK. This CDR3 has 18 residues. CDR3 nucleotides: TGTGCCAGCAGCCAAGAAACAGGCAGCACAGATACGCAGGGGAACGTGGTCTTC. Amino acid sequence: CASSQETGSTDTQGNVVF.

The CDR3, as DNA: TGTGCCAGCAGTTTAGGGGGGTTTAATCAGCCCCAGCATTTT. As protein: CASSLGGFNQPQHF. The chain uses TRBV12-3 or TRBV12-4 and TRBJ1-5, with a possible D match to TRBD1 (5 bases). V lost 1 base, J lost 4 bases, and 8 bases lay in between. The CDR3 totals 14 residues.

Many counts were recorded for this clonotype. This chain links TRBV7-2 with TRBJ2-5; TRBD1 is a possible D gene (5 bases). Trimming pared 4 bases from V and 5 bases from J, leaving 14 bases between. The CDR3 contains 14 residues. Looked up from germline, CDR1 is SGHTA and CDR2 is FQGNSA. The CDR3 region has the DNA TGTGCCAGCAGCTCAGGGTTGTTGGGGGAGACCCAGTACTTC. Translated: CASSSGLLGETQYF.

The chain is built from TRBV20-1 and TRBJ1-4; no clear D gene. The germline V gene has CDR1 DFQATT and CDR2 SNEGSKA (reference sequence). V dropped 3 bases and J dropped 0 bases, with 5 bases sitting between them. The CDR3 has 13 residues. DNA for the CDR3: TGCAGTGCTAGTCCTGCAACTAATGAAAAACTGTTTTTT. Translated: CSASPATNEKLFF.

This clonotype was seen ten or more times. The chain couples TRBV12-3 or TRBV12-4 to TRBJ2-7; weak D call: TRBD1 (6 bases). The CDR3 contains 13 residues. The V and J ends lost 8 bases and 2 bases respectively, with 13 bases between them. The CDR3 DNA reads TGTGCCAGCCGATCCTGGGACACCTACGAGCAGTACTTC. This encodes CASRSWDTYEQYF.

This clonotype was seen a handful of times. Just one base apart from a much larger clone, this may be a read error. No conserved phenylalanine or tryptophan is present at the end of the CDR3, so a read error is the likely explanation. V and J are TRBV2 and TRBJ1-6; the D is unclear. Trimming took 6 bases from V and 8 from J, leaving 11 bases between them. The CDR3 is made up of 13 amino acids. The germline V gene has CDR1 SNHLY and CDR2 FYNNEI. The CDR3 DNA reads TGTGCCAGCAGACCCTCCCAGTATTCACCCCTCCACCTT. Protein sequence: CASRPSQYSPLHL.

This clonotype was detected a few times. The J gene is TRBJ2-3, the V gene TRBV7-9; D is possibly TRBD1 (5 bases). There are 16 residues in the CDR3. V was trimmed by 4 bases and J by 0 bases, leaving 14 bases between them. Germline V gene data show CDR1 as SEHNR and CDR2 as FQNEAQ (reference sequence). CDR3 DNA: TGTGCCAGCAGCTCATTCGGACACACGAGCACAGATACGCAGTATTTT. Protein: CASSSFGHTSTDTQYF.

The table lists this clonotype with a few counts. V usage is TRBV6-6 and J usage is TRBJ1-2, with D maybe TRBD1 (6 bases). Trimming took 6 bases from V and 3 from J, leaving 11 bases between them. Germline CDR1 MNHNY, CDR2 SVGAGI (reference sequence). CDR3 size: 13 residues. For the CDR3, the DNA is TGTGCCAGCAGGGGGGCATGGGACTATGGCTACACCTTC. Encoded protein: CASRGAWDYGYTF.

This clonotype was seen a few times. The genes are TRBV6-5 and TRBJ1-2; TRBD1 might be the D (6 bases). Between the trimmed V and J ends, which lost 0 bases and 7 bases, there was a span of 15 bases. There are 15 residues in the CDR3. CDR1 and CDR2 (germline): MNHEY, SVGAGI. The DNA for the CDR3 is TGTGCCAGCAGTTACTCGAACAGGGAAGGTGGTGGCTACACCTTC. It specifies CASSYSNREGGGYTF.

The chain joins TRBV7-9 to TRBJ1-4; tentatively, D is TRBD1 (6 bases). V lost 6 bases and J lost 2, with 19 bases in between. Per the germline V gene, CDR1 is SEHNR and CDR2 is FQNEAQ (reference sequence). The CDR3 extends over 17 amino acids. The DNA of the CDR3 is TGTGCCAGCAGTCCCCGGGGGTACAGGGCTACTAATGAAAAACTGTTTTTT. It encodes CASSPRGYRATNEKLFF.

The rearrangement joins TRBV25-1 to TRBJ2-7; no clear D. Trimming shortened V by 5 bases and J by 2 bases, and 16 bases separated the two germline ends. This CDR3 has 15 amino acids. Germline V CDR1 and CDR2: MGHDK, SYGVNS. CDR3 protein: CASSFNIFVAYEQYF. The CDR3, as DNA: TGTGCCAGCAGTTTTAACATTTTCGTCGCCTACGAGCAGTACTTC.

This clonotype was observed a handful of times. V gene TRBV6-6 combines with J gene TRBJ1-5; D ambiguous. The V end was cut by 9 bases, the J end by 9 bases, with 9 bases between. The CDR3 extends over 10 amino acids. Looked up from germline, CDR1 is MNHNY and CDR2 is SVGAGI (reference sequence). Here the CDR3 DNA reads TGTGCCAGTGGGTTTCGGCCCCAGCATTTT. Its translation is CASGFRPQHF.

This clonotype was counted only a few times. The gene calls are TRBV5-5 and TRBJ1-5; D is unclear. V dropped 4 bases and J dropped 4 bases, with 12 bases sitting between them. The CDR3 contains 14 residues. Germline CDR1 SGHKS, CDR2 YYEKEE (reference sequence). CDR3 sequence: CASSPRSENQPQHF. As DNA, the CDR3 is TGTGCCAGCAGCCCCCGTTCGGAAAATCAGCCCCAGCATTTT.

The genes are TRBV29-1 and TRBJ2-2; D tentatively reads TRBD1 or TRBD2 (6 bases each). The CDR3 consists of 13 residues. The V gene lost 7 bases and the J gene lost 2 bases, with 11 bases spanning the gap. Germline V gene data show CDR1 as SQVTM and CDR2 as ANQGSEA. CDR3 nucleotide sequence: TGCAGCGGGGGGGCCGATAACACCGGGGAGCTGTTTTTT. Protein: CSGGADNTGELFF.

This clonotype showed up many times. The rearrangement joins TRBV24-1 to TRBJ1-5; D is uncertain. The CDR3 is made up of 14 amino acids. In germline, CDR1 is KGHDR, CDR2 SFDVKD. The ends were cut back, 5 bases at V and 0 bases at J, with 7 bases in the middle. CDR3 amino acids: CATSALDSNQPQHF. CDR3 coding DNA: TGTGCCACCAGTGCCTTGGATAGCAATCAGCCCCAGCATTTT.

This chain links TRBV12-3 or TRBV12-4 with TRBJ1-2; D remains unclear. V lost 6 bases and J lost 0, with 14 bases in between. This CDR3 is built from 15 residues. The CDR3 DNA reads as TGTGCCAGCAGCGCATCAGGTGGTGCTAACTATGGCTACACCTTC. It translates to CASSASGGANYGYTF.